These T cell receptor beta chains were read from a single sample in a study of radiation and T cells in renal cell carcinoma. Measured with immunoSEQ multiplex PCR; TCRdb has only the in-frame clones, and not every one. In the table there are about 73,000 clones, 70% to 90% of which are singletons. This material consisted of blood, taken from a patient whose treatment included radiotherapy and nephrectomy. These receptors all come from an older woman with renal cell carcinoma. Both conserved end residues are part of each CDR3. The D gene is left open where the match is weak. Only part of the rows carry a size: once, few, many, or a class if the clone is expanded.

j_call clone_size d_call v_call cdr3_nt cdr3_aa
TRBJ2-3 . TRBD2 TRBV4-3 TGCGCCAGCAGCCGGACTAGCGGGAGATATGGTACAGATACGCAGTATTTT CASSRTSGRYGTDTQYF
TRBJ2-3 . . TRBV10-3 TGTGCCTCGGGCACAGATACGCAGTATTTT CASGTDTQYF
TRBJ2-2 . . TRBV5-5 TGTGCCAGCAGCCCGAGCCTCAGGAGCTGGAACACCGGGGAGCTGTTTTTT CASSPSLRSWNTGELFF
TRBJ1-1 . . TRBV5-4 TGTGCCAGCAGCTTGGAACGGGCCCGGGGTTCGCCTGAAGCTTTCTTT CASSLERARGSPEAFF
TRBJ1-2 . . TRBV5-1 TGCGCCAGCAGCTTGGGTACCTCTGGGAGTGATGGCTACACCTTC CASSLGTSGSDGYTF
TRBJ1-1 few . TRBV5-1 TGCGCCAGCACTGAGAGGGGGGGCCGCACTGAAGCTTTCTTT CASTERGGRTEAFF
TRBJ1-4 . TRBD1 TRBV11-2 TGTGCCAGCAGTCGGACAGGGGGTAATGAAAAACTGTTTTTT CASSRTGGNEKLFF
TRBJ2-6 . . TRBV13 TGTGCCAGCAGCCTTCGGGCTTTGGTGGGATGGGCCAACGTCCTGACTTTC CASSLRALVGWANVLTF
TRBJ1-2 . . TRBV7-2 TGTGCCAGCAGCTTAGCAGGCATCCCGAAAGATGGCTACACCTTC CASSLAGIPKDGYTF
TRBJ2-6 . . TRBV6-5 TGTGCCAGCAGTTACTCACCCGGGGCTGGGGCCAACGTCCTGACTTTC CASSYSPGAGANVLTF
TRBJ2-2 . . TRBV6-5 TGTGCCAGCAGTTCCCATATAGCCACCGGGGAGCTGTTTTTT CASSSHIATGELFF
TRBJ1-2 . . TRBV5-5 TGTGCCAGCAGCTTTGACGGAACCTATGGCTACACCTTC CASSFDGTYGYTF
TRBJ1-2 few . TRBV2 TGTGCCAGCAGTGGAAGGGTATACAACTATGGCTACACCTTC CASSGRVYNYGYTF
TRBJ2-7 . TRBD1 TRBV6-1 TGTGCCAGCAGTAAAGCCGGGACAGGTCCCTACGAGCAGTACTTC CASSKAGTGPYEQYF
TRBJ2-3 . . TRBV5-6 TGTGCCAGCAGCTTCGGGGGCCGCACAGATACGCAGTATTTT CASSFGGRTDTQYF
TRBJ1-5 few TRBD1 TRBV30 TGTGCCTGGAGTCCTGGGACAGATACACAGCCCCAGCATTTT CAWSPGTDTQPQHF
TRBJ1-6 . . TRBV6-1 TGTGCCAGCAGGGTTTTAGATTCACCCCTCCACTTT CASRVLDSPLHF
TRBJ2-7 . . TRBV7-6 TGTGCCAGCAGCTTAGAACAGCCCTACGAGCAGTACTTC CASSLEQPYEQYF
TRBJ2-7 many TRBD1 TRBV28 TGTGCCAGCAGAGACCGGGACAGGGGTCTTTCCTACGAGCAGTACTTC CASRDRDRGLSYEQYF
TRBJ1-1 many . TRBV18 TGTGCCAGCTCACCATCTGGGACCGAACCAAACACTGAAGCTTTCTTT CASSPSGTEPNTEAFF
TRBJ2-5 . . TRBV10-3 TGTGCCATCAGTGAGTCAGGAGGATCAGAGACCCAGTACTTC CAISESGGSETQYF
TRBJ2-5 . . TRBV5-4 TGTGCCAGAGAAGTAGGGGTGCAGTACTTC CAREVGVQYF
TRBJ2-1 . TRBD2 TRBV12-5 TGTGCTAGTGGGCTGGGGGGGGACTACAATGAGCAGTTCTTC CASGLGGDYNEQFF
TRBJ2-1 . . TRBV18 TGTGCCAGTCATGGGTCGGGGGATGAGCAGTTCTTC CASHGSGDEQFF
TRBJ1-2 once . TRBV2 TGTGCCAGCAGTGAACGGGGGGGACGGCGAAACTATGGCTACACCTTC CASSERGGRRNYGYTF
TRBJ1-1 few . TRBV9 TGTGCCAGCAGCAGGGAGGGAACGGAAGCTTTCTTT CASSREGTEAFF
TRBJ2-7 few . TRBV2 TGTGCCAGCTTTCAAGGGCCCCAAGTCACCTTC CASFQGPQVTF
TRBJ1-5 few . TRBV12-2 TGTGCAAGTCGCCGATCCGGACAGAAGATTAATCAGCCCCAGCATTTT CASRRSGQKINQPQHF
TRBJ1-1 . . TRBV19 TGTGCCAGTAGGCCGGCGGACAGTCCCCCGGGAGCTTTCTTT CASRPADSPPGAFF
TRBJ2-2 . TRBD2 TRBV27 TGTGCCAGCAGTTCGCTCAACAGGACTAGCGGGAGGTCAAACACCGGGGAGCTGTTTTTT CASSSLNRTSGRSNTGELFF
TRBJ2-1 . . TRBV7-3 TGTGCCAGCAGCCGATCACCAGGGGAATCGAACAATGAGCAGTTCTTC CASSRSPGESNNEQFF
TRBJ1-4 . . TRBV5-8 TGTGCCAGCAGCCCTAGGGGGTTGGAGACTAATGAAAAACTGTTTTTT CASSPRGLETNEKLFF
TRBJ1-2 . . TRBV6-6 TGTGCCAGCAGTTACATCCCTTTCTACACCTTC CASSYIPFYTF
TRBJ1-1 once . TRBV10-3 TGTGCCATCAGTCCCGTGGAAAGGATTATGAACACTGAAGCTTTCTTT CAISPVERIMNTEAFF
TRBJ1-1 few . TRBV19 TGTGCCAGTAGTATCGGCCGGGGGCCGGAAGCTTTCTTT CASSIGRGPEAFF
TRBJ1-1 few TRBD1 TRBV2 TGTGCCAGCAGGCTACGGGGGACAGGGGGCACTGAAGCTTTCTTT CASRLRGTGGTEAFF
TRBJ2-1 . TRBD2 TRBV29-1 TGCAGCGTTGTATTGGGTTCTAGCGGGGGATCCAATGAGCAGTTCTTC CSVVLGSSGGSNEQFF
TRBJ1-2 . . TRBV19 TGTGCCAGTAGCCACGGAGTCCTTAACTATGGCTACACCTTC CASSHGVLNYGYTF
TRBJ1-1 . . TRBV5-1 TGCGCCAGCAGCCCCCTCGACGGTGGAAGCCCTGAAGCTTTCTTT CASSPLDGGSPEAFF
TRBJ2-7 . TRBD2 TRBV7-2 TGTGCCAGCAGCTTAGCGCCCAGCGGGAGGGCCGGGGAGCAGTACTTC CASSLAPSGRAGEQYF
TRBJ1-5 . . TRBV15 TGTGCCACCAGTAGACAAAATCAGCCCCAGCATTTT CATSRQNQPQHF
TRBJ2-2 . TRBD2 TRBV10-1 TGCGCCAGCAGTCTGAGGGGAGCGGGGAAGAACACCGGGGAGCTGTTTTTT CASSLRGAGKNTGELFF
TRBJ1-1 once . TRBV6-5 TGTGCCAGCAGCCGCATAACAGGGAACACTGAAGCTTTCTTT CASSRITGNTEAFF
TRBJ2-2 . . TRBV28 TGTGCCAGCAGTTTCTTTTTTGGGCGAAAAGGAAACACCGGGGAGCTGTTTTTT CASSFFFGRKGNTGELFF
TRBJ2-3 . . TRBV27 TGTGCCAGCAGTTTATATGGGGATACGCAGTATTTT CASSLYGDTQYF
TRBJ2-7 . . TRBV6-5 TGTGCCAGCAGTTACCGGCCCTACGAGCAGTACTTC CASSYRPYEQYF
TRBJ1-4 . . TRBV19 TGTGCCAGTAGTCCACAGGTCTCAACTAATGAAAAACTGTTTTTT CASSPQVSTNEKLFF
TRBJ2-3 . TRBD1 TRBV15 TGTGCCACCAGCATGCGACAGGGGGTCACAGATACGCAGTATTTT CATSMRQGVTDTQYF